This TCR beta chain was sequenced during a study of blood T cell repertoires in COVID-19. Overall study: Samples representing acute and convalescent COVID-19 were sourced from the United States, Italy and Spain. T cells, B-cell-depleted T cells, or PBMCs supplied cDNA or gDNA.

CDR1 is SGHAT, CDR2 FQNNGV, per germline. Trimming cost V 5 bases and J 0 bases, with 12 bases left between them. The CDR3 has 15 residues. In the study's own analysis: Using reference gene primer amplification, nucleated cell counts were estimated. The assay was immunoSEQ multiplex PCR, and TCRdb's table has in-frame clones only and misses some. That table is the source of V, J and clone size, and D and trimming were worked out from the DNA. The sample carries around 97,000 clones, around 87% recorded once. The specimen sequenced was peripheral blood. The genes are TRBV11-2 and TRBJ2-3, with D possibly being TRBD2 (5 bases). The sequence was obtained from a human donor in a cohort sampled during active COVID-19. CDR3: CASSQDRGSTDTQYF. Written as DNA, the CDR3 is TGTGCCAGCAGCCAGGACCGGGGAAGCACAGATACGCAGTATTTT.